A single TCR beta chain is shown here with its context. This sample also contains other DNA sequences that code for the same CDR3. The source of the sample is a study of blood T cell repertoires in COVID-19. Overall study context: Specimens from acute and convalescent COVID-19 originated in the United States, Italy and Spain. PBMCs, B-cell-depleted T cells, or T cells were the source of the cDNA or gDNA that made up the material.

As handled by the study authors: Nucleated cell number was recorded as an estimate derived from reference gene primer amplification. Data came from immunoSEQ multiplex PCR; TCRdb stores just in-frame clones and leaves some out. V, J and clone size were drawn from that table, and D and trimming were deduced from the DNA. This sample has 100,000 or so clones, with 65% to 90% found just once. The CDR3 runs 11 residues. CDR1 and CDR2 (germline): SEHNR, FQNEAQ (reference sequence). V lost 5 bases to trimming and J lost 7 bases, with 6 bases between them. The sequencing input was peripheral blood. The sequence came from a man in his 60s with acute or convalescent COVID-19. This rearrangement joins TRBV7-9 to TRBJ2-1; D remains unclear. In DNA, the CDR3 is TGTGCCAGCAGCCCTCAGAATGAGCAGTTCTTC. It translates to CASSPQNEQFF.